This record looks at one T cell receptor beta chain sequence and its context. The antigen is unknown. TCRdb passed the reads through MiXCR, listing each CDR3 protein once. There are just under 550,000 distinct CDR3 sequences in the sample; approximately 25% occur only once, and roughly 13% lies in the top ten. The germline gives CDR1 DFQATT, CDR2 SNEGSKA (reference sequence). The CDR3 length is 13 residues. Trimming stripped 5 bases from V and 5 bases from J, with 14 bases between. The data were taken from a study of T cell repertoires in cytomegalovirus infection. Study findings and constraints: In two of eight donors, the top clonotype was HLA-C-restricted CMV-specific.

This clonotype was sampled from a human donor in good health (CMV status not recorded). Some clones in this sample may be carry-over from other donors' samples. The V gene is TRBV20-1, the J gene TRBJ2-3, with D maybe TRBD2 (6 bases). Input material: PBMCs. CDR3 sequence: CSAVSAGIDTQYF. DNA for the CDR3: TGCAGTGCTGTCTCTGCGGGAATAGATACGCAGTATTTT.